These T cell receptor beta chains were read from a single sample in a study of naive and memory T cell subsets. TCRdb re-analysed the 5' RACE reads in MiXCR, keeping a single row per CDR3 protein. The sample holds roughly 60,000 distinct CDR3 sequences, 5.5% to 8.5% seen once. These receptor sequences come from a male donor in good health. Each CDR3 is given with its conserved first and last residue. Fields, in order: J gene, CDR3 length, clone size, V gene, D gene, CDR3 DNA, CDR3 protein. A D gene is named only where the DNA matches it firmly. The size of a clone is reported for some rows only, either as once, few or many, or as a class for expanded clones.

>TRBJ2-2|15|few|TRBV11-2|TRBD2
TGTGCCGGACAGGGGGGGACTAGCGGGACCGGGGAGCTGTTTTTT
CAGQGGTSGTGELFF
>TRBJ2-1|12|many|TRBV29-1|-
TGCAGCGTTGAAGATCGTCACAATGAGCAGTTCTTC
CSVEDRHNEQFF
>TRBJ1-2|16|many|TRBV4-1|-
TGCGCCAGCAGCCCTCCGGGGCCCGGACAGAATTATGGCTACACCTTC
CASSPPGPGQNYGYTF
>TRBJ2-1|14|many|TRBV6-2/TRBV6-3|-
TGTGCCAGCAGTTACTCTTGGTCCTACAATGAGCAGTTCTTC
CASSYSWSYNEQFF
>TRBJ2-4|14|many|TRBV7-9|-
TGTGCCAGCAGCTCATATACAGATCCCTGGACTCAGTACTTC
CASSSYTDPWTQYF
>TRBJ2-7|14|few|TRBV19|-
TGTGCCAGTAGTATAGGAGTAGGCCCCCGGGAGCAGTACTTC
CASSIGVGPREQYF
>TRBJ1-2|14|-|TRBV19|TRBD1
TGTGCCAGTAATGGACAGGGGGCCCGGTATGGCTACACCTTC
CASNGQGARYGYTF
>TRBJ2-5|12|-|TRBV29-1|-
TGCAGCGTTGATTCAGACCAAGAGACCCAGTACTTC
CSVDSDQETQYF
>TRBJ1-6|17|many|TRBV6-6|-
TGTGCCAGCAGAACGGGAGCGGGGGGCTCCTATAATTCACCCCTCCACTTT
CASRTGAGGSYNSPLHF
>TRBJ2-7|14|many|TRBV12-3/TRBV12-4|TRBD1
TGTGCCAGCAGCCGGGACGGGACAGCCTACGAGCAGTACTTC
CASSRDGTAYEQYF
>TRBJ2-7|13|many|TRBV6-5|-
TGTGCCAGCAGTCGCAACGGAGATGGGGAGCAGTACTTC
CASSRNGDGEQYF
>TRBJ2-5|13|few|TRBV29-1|-
TGCAGCGTCAGGGGTACTAGTCAAGAGACCCAGTACTTC
CSVRGTSQETQYF
>TRBJ2-7|14|many|TRBV5-1|TRBD1
TGCGCCAGCAGCGTGACAGGGGCAGGGTTCGGGCAGTACTTC
CASSVTGAGFGQYF
>TRBJ2-7|16|-|TRBV20-1|-
TGCAGTGCCCTTCCCGGGGCCGACCCCCGAGTTTACGAGCAGTACTTC
CSALPGADPRVYEQYF
>TRBJ2-3|18|few|TRBV6-2/TRBV6-3|TRBD2
TGTGCCAGCAGTTACCGAGAAATCGCGGGAGGGGCCACAGATACGCAGTATTTT
CASSYREIAGGATDTQYF
>TRBJ2-1|12|few|TRBV27|TRBD2
TGTGCCAGCAGTTCCACTAGCGCTGAGCAGTTCTTC
CASSSTSAEQFF
>TRBJ1-2|14|many|TRBV29-1|-
TGCAGCGTTTTCTTCCCACATACTGACTATGGCTACACCTTC
CSVFFPHTDYGYTF
>TRBJ1-5|14|many|TRBV19|-
TGTGCCAGTAGTACCGGACAGCCGGGTCAGCCCCAGCATTTT
CASSTGQPGQPQHF
>TRBJ2-3|14|many|TRBV29-1|-
TGCAGCGTCCTGCCTCAGGGAGGCACAGATACGCAGTATTTT
CSVLPQGGTDTQYF
>TRBJ1-1|16|-|TRBV5-4|-
TGTGCCAGCAGCTTGTTGAGGGGAGAGGCAAACACTGAAGCTTTCTTT
CASSLLRGEANTEAFF
>TRBJ2-3|16|-|TRBV6-6|TRBD2
TGTGCCAGCAGTTACGGCGGACTAGCGGCCACAGATACGCAGTATTTT
CASSYGGLAATDTQYF
>TRBJ1-4|15|many|TRBV11-2|-
TGTGCCAGCAGCGTGACGCTGTATCCGGGTGAAAAACTGTTTTTT
CASSVTLYPGEKLFF
>TRBJ2-5|12|-|TRBV29-1|-
TGCAGCGCCTCACCCATGGTAGAGACCCAGTACTTC
CSASPMVETQYF
>TRBJ2-2|15|many|TRBV27|-
TGTGCCAGCAGTTTAGCCTACTCAAACACCGGGGAGCTGTTTTTT
CASSLAYSNTGELFF
>TRBJ2-3|15|many|TRBV5-1|-
TGCGCCAGCAGCTTGGTACTAGGGGCGGCAGATACGCAGTATTTT
CASSLVLGAADTQYF
>TRBJ2-7|14|many|TRBV3-1|-
TGTGCCAGCAGCCGGGTTCAGGATCGCTACGAGCAGTACTTC
CASSRVQDRYEQYF
>TRBJ2-5|15|many|TRBV3-1|TRBD1
TGTGCCAACAGCTACGGAGGAGGACAGGGAAAGACCCAGTACTTC
CANSYGGGQGKTQYF
>TRBJ2-5|14|many|TRBV27|-
TGTGCCAGCAGTTTAGCCCAGGGACAAGAGACCCAGTACTTC
CASSLAQGQETQYF
>TRBJ2-1|15|few|TRBV14|TRBD1
TGTGCCAGCAGCCAATTCCAGGGGGCGGGCAATGAGCAGTTCTTC
CASSQFQGAGNEQFF
>TRBJ2-3|14|many|TRBV6-5|-
TGTGCCAGCAGTCCCGGACAGTACACAGATACGCAGTATTTT
CASSPGQYTDTQYF
>TRBJ2-5|13|few|TRBV12-3/TRBV12-4|TRBD1
TGTGCCAGCAGTGGACAGGGTCTGGAGACCCAGTACTTC
CASSGQGLETQYF
>TRBJ1-1|13|-|TRBV3-1|-
TGTGCCAGCAGCCAAGTGTGGGGGCATGAAGCTTTCTTT
CASSQVWGHEAFF
>TRBJ2-7|13|few|TRBV29-1|-
TGCAGCGTTGAAGGTGAGGGCACCTACGAGCAGTACTTC
CSVEGEGTYEQYF
>TRBJ2-3|15|many|TRBV7-9|TRBD2
TGTGCCAGCAGCGGTGGACTAGCGGGGGGAGATACGCAGTATTTT
CASSGGLAGGDTQYF
>TRBJ2-1|14|many|TRBV7-7|TRBD2
TGTGCCAGCAGCACGACTAGCGGGAATGGTGAGCAGTTCTTC
CASSTTSGNGEQFF
>TRBJ2-2|14|-|TRBV5-1|TRBD2
TGCGCCAGCAGCCACACCGGGACTAGCGGGGAGCTGTTTTTT
CASSHTGTSGELFF
>TRBJ2-1|14|once|TRBV29-1|TRBD2
TGCAGCGCTGCCCGACTAGCCGTTAGCGATGAGCAGTTCTTC
CSAARLAVSDEQFF
>TRBJ2-7|14|-|TRBV6-5|TRBD2
TGTGCCAGCACTCCTAGCGGGAGGGCAAACGAGCAGTACTTC
CASTPSGRANEQYF
>TRBJ1-2|11|few|TRBV29-1|-
TGCAGCGTTGAAATCCGTTCCGGCTACACCTTC
CSVEIRSGYTF